The 4 T cell receptor beta chains presented below share a single source sample, sequenced in a study of blood T cell repertoires in COVID-19. The method was immunoSEQ multiplex PCR; TCRdb's version includes in-frame clones alone and lacks a portion of them. The sample lists more than 200,000 clones; about 85% were seen once. The sequenced material came from PBMCs or T cells enriched from blood (not recorded which). The origin of the receptors is a man aged 30-40 years who had recovered from COVID-19.

With respect to this clone: A junction boundary mismatches the germline segment, possibly from a read error. The V and J genes are TRBV18 and TRBJ2-7, with 9 bases aligning to TRBD1. Germline lookup yields CDR1 KGHSH and CDR2 LQKENI. The CDR3 loop spans 17 amino acids. The DNA of the CDR3 is TGTGCCAGCTCCCCACTAAGGGCCGGGACAGGGTTCTACGAGCAGTACTTC. It encodes CASSPLRAGTGFYEQYF.

Details on this clone: Other nucleotide sequences from this sample produce the same CDR3. The gene calls are TRBV9 and TRBJ1-1; no reliable D call. V was shortened by 0 bases and J by 2 bases, with 5 bases between the two germline ends. The V gene's germline CDR1 is SGDLS and CDR2 YYNGEE. The CDR3 extends over 13 amino acids. The chain's CDR3 is CASSVGRNTEAFF. For the CDR3, the DNA is TGTGCCAGCAGCGTAGGCAGAAACACTGAAGCTTTCTTT.

The chain uses TRBV2 and TRBJ1-3; the D gene is possibly TRBD1 (6 bases). Germline V CDR1 and CDR2: SNHLY, FYNNEI. Trimming removed 8 bases from V and 8 bases from J, with 13 bases in between. The CDR3 extends over 12 amino acids. CDR3 in DNA: TGTGCCAGCGGACAGCTTGGGGACACCATATATTTT. The encoded protein is CASGQLGDTIYF. Based on the CDR3 plus reference TRBV2 and TRBJ1-3, the full variable domain is EPEVTQTPSHQVTQMGQEVILRCVPISNHLYFYWYRQILGQKVEFLVSFYNNEISEKSEIFDDQFSVERPDGSNFTLKIRSTKLEDSAMYFCASGQLGDTIYFGEGSWLTVV.

This clone has a single count. The chain links TRBV7-9 to TRBJ1-3; D unresolved. Germline V gene sequence: CDR1 SEHNR, CDR2 FQNEAQ (reference sequence). This CDR3 has 15 residues. Trimming left V 1 base short and J 2 bases short, with 9 bases between. DNA for the CDR3: TGTGCCAGCAGCTTAGTATCGGGGACTGGAAACACCATATATTTT. It is translated as CASSLVSGTGNTIYF.